One sample yielded the 8 T cell receptor beta chains listed below, sequenced in a study of human T cells and chemical hapten exposure. TCRdb called the RACE reads again in MiXCR, with one record for every CDR3 protein. The data show tens of thousands of distinct CDR3 sequences, with 11% seen just once and roughly 1.3% held by the top ten. Documented time point: patch test 3, about 24 weeks after DPC sensitization. Treatment reported: therapeutic diphenylcyclopropenone sensitization with weekly scalp DPC. Sequenced here: whole blood, sampled in connection with sensitization to the hapten diphenylcyclopropenone (DPC). These receptors were taken from a woman aged 50 to 60 with alopecia areata. Some clones in this sample may be carry-over from other donors' samples.

This clonotype came up a few times. The chain joins TRBV5-1 to TRBJ2-5, with D perhaps assigned TRBD1 or TRBD2 (6 bases each). CDR3 length equals 16 residues. The V gene lost 3 bases and the J gene lost 1 base, with 16 bases spanning the gap. Germline CDR1 and CDR2: SGHRS and YFSETQ. Here the CDR3 reads CASSSLGAGTQETQYF. The CDR3 coding sequence is TGCGCCAGCAGCTCGTTGGGGGCGGGGACCCAAGAGACCCAGTACTTC. Filled out from reference TRBV5-1 and TRBJ2-5, the complete variable domain reads KAGVTQTPRYLIKTRGQQVTLSCSPISGHRSVSWYQQTPGQGLQFLFEYFSETQRNKGNFPGRFSGRQFSNSRSEMNVSTLELGDSALYLCASSSLGAGTQETQYFGPGTRLLVL.

At least ten counts were recorded for this clonotype. The chain couples TRBV6-1 to TRBJ1-1; D perhaps matches TRBD1 (6 bases). Germline loops: CDR1 MNHNS, CDR2 SASEGT. There are 13 residues in the CDR3. V lost 1 base to trimming and J lost 11 bases, with 14 bases between them. The CDR3 here is CASSEVGRGSAFF. CDR3 coding DNA: TGTGCCAGCAGTGAAGTTGGTAGGGGGTCTGCTTTCTTT.

The chain has TRBV9 and TRBJ1-3, with D perhaps TRBD1 (6 bases). This CDR3 is 15 amino acids long. The germline V gene has CDR1 SGDLS and CDR2 YYNGEE. V was trimmed by 0 bases and J by 2 bases, leaving 9 bases between them. Here the CDR3 DNA reads TGTGCCAGCAGCGTAGCTACAGGGACTGGAAACACCATATATTTT. Its translation is CASSVATGTGNTIYF.

About this clonotype: This sequence may be a read error, since a much larger clone differs from it by one base. V gene TRBV12-3 or TRBV12-4 combines with J gene TRBJ1-1, with unresolved D. V was trimmed by 7 bases and J by 2 bases, leaving 11 bases between them. CDR3 length: 13 residues. The CDR3 DNA reads TGTGCCAGCAACCCCACTCCAAACACTGAAGCTTTCTTT. Translated, it gives CASNPTPNTEAFF.

Notes on this clonotype: Compared with germline, one end of the junction differs, possibly owing to a read error. V is TRBV9 and J is TRBJ1-3; the D is unclear. The CDR3 sequence is 16 residues long. Germline V gene data show CDR1 as SGDLS and CDR2 as YYNGEE. As DNA, the CDR3 is TGTGCCAGCAGCGGGAAAGGGCGTTGGACTGGAAACACCACATATTTT. Its protein is CASSGKGRWTGNTTYF.

The chain links TRBV24-1 to TRBJ1-1; 7 bases map to TRBD1. There are 13 residues in the CDR3. Looked up from germline, CDR1 is KGHDR and CDR2 is SFDVKD. J was trimmed by 0 bases and V by 11 bases; bases with no gene match: 5. The CDR3 sequence: CAIRDSLNTEAFF. Written as DNA, the CDR3 is TGTGCCATCCGGGACAGCTTGAACACTGAAGCTTTCTTT.

The V call is TRBV20-1, the J call TRBJ2-5; possible D gene TRBD1, 6 bases. The CDR3 totals 13 residues. Trimming left V 6 bases short and J 3 bases short, with 14 bases between. Germline V gives CDR1 DFQATT, CDR2 SNEGSKA (reference sequence). CDR3 sequence reads: CSAMDRAKETQYF. As DNA, the CDR3 is TGCAGTGCCATGGACAGAGCTAAAGAGACCCAGTACTTC.

This clonotype was counted between two and nine times. The rearrangement links TRBV9 to TRBJ2-1; 8 nucleotides agree with TRBD2. The V gene end was trimmed by 4 bases and the J gene end by 8 bases; junction bases not matched to a gene: 14. From germline, CDR1 is SGDLS and CDR2 YYNGEE. This CDR3 contains 16 residues. This CDR3 is CASSPLALGGAHEQFF. CDR3 DNA: TGTGCCAGCAGCCCCCTGGCCCTCGGGGGGGCCCATGAGCAGTTCTTC. Full variable domain (remainder filled in from reference TRBV9 and TRBJ2-1): DSGVTQTPKHLITATGQRVTLRCSPRSGDLSVYWYQQSLDQGLQFLIQYYNGEERAKGNILERFSAQQFPDLHSELNLSSLELGDSALYFCASSPLALGGAHEQFFGPGTRLTVL.